Shown below are 3 T cell receptor beta chains from a single sample sequenced in a study of cytomegalovirus exposure and HLA in healthy donors. Both 60 Vbeta primers and 13 Jbeta primers went into the PCR. Repertoires were generated with immunoSEQ multiplex PCR, while TCRdb's copy carries only in-frame clones and drops some. Its clone listing holds about 120,000 clones. Sequencing was done on a sample of PBMCs. Every receptor here comes from a man aged 40-55 years in good health and CMV-seropositive.

V usage is TRBV4-2 and J usage is TRBJ2-2; TRBD2 matches at 12 bases. V dropped 1 base and J dropped 0; count of bases not matched to a gene: 6. The CDR3 contains 19 residues. Per germline, CDR1 LGHNA and CDR2 YNFKEQ. The CDR3 sequence is CASSQVLLAGGANTGELFF. CDR3 bases: TGTGCCAGCAGCCAAGTACTCCTAGCGGGAGGGGCGAACACCGGGGAGCTGTTTTTT.

V and J are TRBV28 and TRBJ2-7; weak D call: TRBD2 (5 bases). The CDR3 runs to 13 residues. Trimming took off 4 bases at V and 6 bases at J, with 13 bases between the two ends. Germline V CDR1 and CDR2: MDHEN, SYDVKM. CDR3 bases: TGTGCCAGCAGTTCCAGCTACCGGGGCGAGCAGTACTTC. Amino acids: CASSSSYRGEQYF.

The chain couples TRBV14 to TRBJ1-5; D gene ambiguous. Trimming cost V 2 bases and J 4 bases, with 12 bases left between them. This CDR3 contains 15 residues. Germline V CDR1 and CDR2: SGHDN, FVKESK. CDR3 protein: CASSQPSMRNQPQHF. The CDR3 DNA sequence: TGTGCCAGCAGCCAACCAAGTATGAGAAATCAGCCCCAGCATTTT.